A selection of T cell receptor beta chains follows, all from one sample in a study of T cell changes during pregnancy in multiple sclerosis. Some clones are missing from TCRdb's copy, which holds only in-frame ones; the method was immunoSEQ multiplex PCR. This sample yields 35,000 to 45,000 clones, of which 91% are seen a single time; around 0.5% belongs to the top ten. The sample in question was CD4+ T cells from peripheral blood mononuclear cells, obtained in the second trimester of pregnancy. The receptor set was obtained from a female donor in good health, enrolled as a control in a pregnancy study. Both conserved end residues are part of each CDR3. D genes are given only for firm matches. Clone sizes are given selectively: once, few, many, or a class where the clone is expanded.

NA	TRBJ2-1	once	TRBV19	TGTGCCAGTGGTCTTGCGGGAATTGTCTATGAGCAGTTCTTC	CASGLAGIVYEQFF
NA	TRBJ1-2	NA	TRBV7-8	TGTGCCAGCAGCCGACAGGTTTTTGATGGCTACACCTTC	CASSRQVFDGYTF
NA	TRBJ1-5	NA	TRBV27	TGTGCCAGCAGTTTACAGGGTATAAGCAATCAGCCCCAGCATTTT	CASSLQGISNQPQHF
NA	TRBJ2-7	NA	TRBV6-1	TGTGCCAGCAGTGGGGCAGGGTACCCCTACGAGCAGTACTTC	CASSGAGYPYEQYF
NA	TRBJ1-2	NA	TRBV5-1	TGCGCCAGCAGCCACTGGGGAGCGGTGGACCTAAACTATGGCTACACCTTC	CASSHWGAVDLNYGYTF
NA	TRBJ2-2	NA	TRBV11-3	TGTGCCAGCAGCTTATATCGGGGGTCCCTTGGAACCGGGGAGCTGTTTTTT	CASSLYRGSLGTGELFF
TRBD1	TRBJ1-1	NA	TRBV19	TGTGCCAGTACCACAGGGGTTTACACTGAAGCTTTCTTT	CASTTGVYTEAFF
TRBD2	TRBJ2-7	NA	TRBV9	TGTGCCAGCAGCCCCGGGACTAGCGGGGGGCCGCCGTTCCACGAGCAGTACTTC	CASSPGTSGGPPFHEQYF
TRBD1	TRBJ2-7	NA	TRBV5-1	TGCGCCAGCAGCTTGTATCAGGGGGCCTTTTACGAGCAGTACTTC	CASSLYQGAFYEQYF
NA	TRBJ1-4	NA	TRBV5-5	TGTGCCAGCAGCTGGGCACAGTCTAATGAAAAACTGTTTTTT	CASSWAQSNEKLFF
TRBD1	TRBJ2-5	NA	TRBV5-4	TGTGCCAGCAGTTCCGGGACAGGCCAAGAGACCCAGTACTTC	CASSSGTGQETQYF
TRBD2	TRBJ2-7	NA	TRBV5-4	TGTGCCAGCGGTAGCGGGGGCTACGAGCAGTACTTC	CASGSGGYEQYF
NA	TRBJ1-6	NA	TRBV2	TGTGCCACCGGAGGGAACCTGTCACCCCTCCACTTT	CATGGNLSPLHF
NA	TRBJ2-3	once	TRBV19	TGTGCCAGCCAGGGATGGGCAGATACGCAGTATTTT	CASQGWADTQYF
NA	TRBJ1-3	NA	TRBV11-2	TGTGCCAGCAGCTTCACGGTCACGGGGATTGGCACCATATATTTT	CASSFTVTGIGTIYF
TRBD1	TRBJ1-1	NA	TRBV30	TGTGCCTGGAGTGGGGGAGGGACAGGGTTGGACACTGAAGCTTTCTTT	CAWSGGGTGLDTEAFF
NA	TRBJ1-2	NA	TRBV2	TGTGCCAGCAGGAGCGGGGGTTCGGATGGCTACACCTTC	CASRSGGSDGYTF
NA	TRBJ1-3	NA	TRBV6-1	TGTGCCAGCAGTGAAGAGCGTGGCAGCTCTGGAAACACCATATATTTT	CASSEERGSSGNTIYF
TRBD2	TRBJ2-1	NA	TRBV27	TGTGCCAGCAGTACGTCTAGCGGGGGGGCCGGTGAGCAGTTCTTC	CASSTSSGGAGEQFF
TRBD2	TRBJ2-1	NA	TRBV5-1	TGCGCCAGCAGCTGGACTAGCGGGGGAGGGGAGCAGTTCTTC	CASSWTSGGGEQFF
NA	TRBJ2-7	NA	TRBV7-9	TGTGCCAGCAGCTTCCGGGGGGAGCAGTACTTC	CASSFRGEQYF
NA	TRBJ2-7	NA	TRBV10-3	TGTGCCTCCCAAGCGAGTTTAATACTCTCCCGTGGGTACGAGCAGTACTTC	CASQASLILSRGYEQYF
TRBD2	TRBJ2-3	few	TRBV19	TGTGCCAGTAGGATTAGCGGGGGGGCTTCGGATACGCAGTATTTT	CASRISGGASDTQYF
TRBD1	TRBJ1-1	few	TRBV18	TGTGCCAGCTCAGTACAGGGGGAGGTCACTGAAGCTTTCTTT	CASSVQGEVTEAFF
NA	TRBJ1-2	NA	TRBV10-3	TGTGCCATCAGTGAAACAGTGACCTATGGCTACACCTTC	CAISETVTYGYTF
NA	TRBJ2-7	once	TRBV7-7	TGTGCTAGCAGCTTACATCGGACAGCCTCGGGCGACGAGCAGTACTTC	CASSLHRTASGDEQYF
NA	TRBJ2-7	NA	TRBV7-8	TGTGCCAGCAAAAGTAACAGGGCCACCTACGAGCAGTACTTC	CASKSNRATYEQYF